This TCR beta chain was recorded in a study of CD8+ T cells in alopecia areata. Sequencing used cDNA as its template, made by extracting RNA and reverse transcribing it. Clones were sequenced by immunoSEQ multiplex PCR, and TCRdb holds only the in-frame ones, with some missing. The sample consists of about 200,000 clones, about 61% of them appearing once. PBMCs, the starting material, were the source of sorted CD4+ and CD8+ T cells. Study-wide points: Higher clonality than in normal scalp was seen in lesional scalp, especially alopecia totalis/universalis. Unlike in mice, where it was clearer, TCR sharing across patients was less clear, possibly HLA-related. Tissue-resident alphabeta T cells belonging to normal skin likewise get sequenced within scalp specimens.

Trimming cost V 5 bases and J 0 bases, with 8 bases left between them. The CDR3 length is 14 residues. Germline assignment: CDR1 MNHEY and CDR2 SMNVEV (reference sequence). Note on this clone: What it binds is unknown.

The specimen was CD8+ T cells sorted from blood. The sequence derives from a human donor in good health. The chain recombines TRBV27 with TRBJ2-4, with TRBD1 as a possible D gene (6 bases). The CDR3 loop is CASSRTEAKNIQYF. The CDR3 nucleotides are TGTGCCAGCAGTCGGACAGAAGCCAAAAACATTCAGTACTTC.